A single TCR beta chain is shown here with its context. The specificity of this receptor is unknown. Base qualities are not recorded, but no much larger clone differs from it by a single base. TCRbeta CDR3 regions were amplified from genomic DNA using the immunoSEQ Assay, a bias-controlled multiplex PCR. Per the source publication's procedure: Within the assay, amplification of reference gene primers was used to estimate how many nucleated cells each sample contained. Sequence reads were collapsed and filtered to measure the absolute abundance of every unique TCRbeta CDR3 rearrangement. Productive Simpson clonality was computed per sample as the square root of Simpson's diversity index over productive rearrangements. The immuneACCESS repertoire file appears here via TCRdb, limited to in-frame rearrangements. These files lack a portion of the clones; in checked studies, under half of the deficit traces to unresolved V genes, and the cause of the others is not known. For V, J and clone size, that table is used; D and trimming come from the DNA. The sample yields 300,000 to 350,000 clones; 70% to 90% were counted once. Roughly 4% of the sample is held by the ten biggest clonotypes.

Participants in the prospective study were enrolled through a virtual design, were aged roughly 18 to 100 years, and lived in about two dozen United States geographic areas. In the prospective study, participants were assigned to cohorts based on the clinical history participants reported in a screening survey and a study questionnaire. In the prospective study, whole blood, serum and a nasopharyngeal or oropharyngeal swab were collected from each participant by mobile phlebotomists. Additional blood draws and questionnaires over a roughly two-month period could optionally be provided by prospective study participants. Before DNA extraction, blood samples from the prospective study were shipped at room temperature or frozen. From the cysteine up to the phenylalanine, the CDR3 has a length of 15 residues. The DNA shown is the 45-base CDR3, in frame from base 1. Based on the germline V gene (reference sequence), the CDR1 and CDR2 sequences are SEHNR and FQNEAQ. V lost 3 bases and J lost 9 bases, and the count of bases not matched to a germline gene is 2.

This sample stems from a study of blood T cell repertoires in COVID-19 (dated by TCRdb to about 2020). Regarding the study in general: Collaborator samples came from the United States, Italy and Spain and covered acute and convalescent phases of COVID-19. The prospective study material was composed of cDNA or gDNA derived from T cells, B-cell-depleted T cells, or PBMCs. Subjects who had been exposed to COVID-19, were actively infected with it, or had recovered from it provided the deeply sampled blood TCRbeta repertoires that made up the dataset. The repertoires were made available in a free public database intended to serve as a resource for research on the immune response to SARS-CoV-2. The samples were drawn from two sources: the first 160 participants of the ongoing ImmuneRACE study, and 1,000 to 1,500 subjects contributed by 6 global collaborators. Sample metadata almost always included a de-identified subject ID, COVID-19 status, age in years and sex. Where available, HLA class I and class II types were obtained from metadata supplied by the sample provider rather than from assay-based typing.

On the study overall, not on this receptor specifically: Clinical and demographic metadata were provided uncurated, with the amount varying by source and participant.

The receptor was isolated from a middle-aged woman with acute COVID-19. The V and J segments used are TRBV7-9 and TRBJ2-1, with 16 bases matching TRBD2. The sequencing input was PBMCs or T cells enriched from blood (not recorded which). The base sequence is TGTGCCAGCAGCTTGGGACTAGCGGGGGGGCGTGAGCAGTTCTTC. It codes for CASSLGLAGGREQFF.